This record concerns one TCR beta chain sequence. The antigen is undetermined. The data are from a study of T cells in Graves' hyperthyroidism and ophthalmopathy. Study results and limitations: In the blood, most expanded thyroid clonotypes above 0.001 appeared as well.

Researchers amplified the TCR beta CDR3 regions from RNA transcripts. The primer set for the first-round RT-PCR of the TCR CDR3 was HTBI. TCRdb reprocessed the multiplex PCR reads via MiXCR and lists one record per CDR3 protein. The sample has about 590,000 distinct CDR3 sequences; about 15% are singletons. Uncontrolled infections, other autoimmune diseases, pregnancy or lactation led to exclusion of patients. The CDR3 length is 13 residues. Trimming took off 7 bases at V and 7 bases at J, with 13 bases between the two ends. The source of this sequence is a woman aged 25 to 39 with Graves' hyperthyroidism. Specimen: blood. The rearrangement links TRBV12-3 or TRBV12-4 to TRBJ1-4; tentatively, D is TRBD1 (5 bases). The DNA for the CDR3 is TGTGCCAGCACTTCAGGGAGGGTTGAAAAACTGTTTTTT. This codes for CASTSGRVEKLFF.